The entry below gives a single TCR beta chain sequence along with its context. Its antigen remains unidentified. Each donor was healthy, and each was a bone marrow donor. PCR employed 60 Vbeta and 13 Jbeta primers. TCRdb's table, derived via immunoSEQ multiplex PCR, lists solely in-frame clones and lacks some. This sample has approximately 220,000 clones, with approximately 83% found just once. V shed 10 bases and J 4 bases; nucleotides not matched to a gene: 6. This CDR3 spans 14 amino acids. CDR1 is LNHDA, CDR2 SQIVND, per germline (reference sequence). This entry is derived from a study of cytomegalovirus exposure and HLA in healthy donors. Notes on the study in general: Most CMV-associated TCR beta chains appeared HLA-restricted in a later analysis. Some V segments, TRBV6-2 and TRBV6-3 among them, were indistinguishable and were therefore excluded.

The sequenced sample was PBMCs. This sequence was found in a girl aged 5-17 years in good health and CMV-seronegative. This rearrangement joins TRBV19 to TRBJ2-6; 8 bases agree with TRBD1. Here the CDR3 DNA reads TGTGCCACAACAGGGGGAACCGGGGCCAACGTCCTGACTTTC. Residues: CATTGGTGANVLTF.